These 8 T cell receptor beta chains share one sample of origin, sequenced in a study of blood T cell repertoires in COVID-19. Only in-frame clones appear in the TCRdb table, and some are missing; sequencing was by immunoSEQ multiplex PCR. The data hold 150,000 to 200,000 clones, with roughly 80% observed a single time. Sequencing was carried out using peripheral blood. These receptors were obtained from an older woman with COVID-19, enrolled during active disease.

The genes are TRBV5-1 and TRBJ2-3; unclear D gene. CDR3 size: 14 residues. The germline CDR1 and CDR2 sequences are SGHRS and YFSETQ. Trimming left V 4 bases short and J 0 bases short, with 9 bases between. The CDR3 DNA reads as TGCGCCAGCAGCGCCCCAGGTAGCACAGATACGCAGTATTTT. Translation: CASSAPGSTDTQYF. Using reference TRBV5-1 and TRBJ2-3 for the parts outside the CDR3, the full variable domain is KAGVTQTPRYLIKTRGQQVTLSCSPISGHRSVSWYQQTPGQGLQFLFEYFSETQRNKGNFPGRFSGRQFSNSRSEMNVSTLELGDSALYLCASSAPGSTDTQYFGPGTRLTVL.

This chain links TRBV4-2 with TRBJ1-5; D remains ambiguous. This CDR3 has 13 amino acids. Germline V gene sequence: CDR1 LGHNA, CDR2 YNFKEQ. V was clipped by 1 base and J by 5 bases, with 6 bases between them. The CDR3 DNA follows: TGTGCCAGCAGCCAAGGCGGCGATCAGCCCCAGCATTTT. Protein sequence: CASSQGGDQPQHF.

V is TRBV6-2 or TRBV6-3 and J is TRBJ1-3; D not resolved. The CDR3 sequence is 15 residues long. With 5 bases removed from V and 0 bases from J, the gap between germline ends came to 11 bases. Germline CDR1 is MNHEY and CDR2 is SVGEGT. The CDR3 bases are TGTGCCAGCAGTATGGGCTCTCTCTCTGGAAACACCATATATTTT. Amino acid sequence: CASSMGSLSGNTIYF.

The rearrangement uses TRBV5-8 and TRBJ1-6; D gene ambiguous. With 0 bases removed from V and 7 bases from J, the gap between germline ends came to 8 bases. This CDR3 has 14 residues. Germline V gives CDR1 SGHTS, CDR2 YDEGEE. This chain's CDR3 is CASSLGPKNSPLHF. The DNA for the CDR3 is TGTGCCAGCAGCTTGGGGCCCAAAAATTCACCCCTCCACTTT.

V gene TRBV5-1 combines with J gene TRBJ2-1; D may be TRBD1 (6 bases). The V end lost 5 bases, the J end lost 7 bases, and 16 bases lay between the germline ends. The CDR3 loop spans 14 amino acids. The germline CDR1 and CDR2 sequences are SGHRS and YFSETQ. In DNA form, the CDR3 reads TGCGCCAGCAGTCCGGACAGTGCTGGTAATGAGCAGTTCTTC. This encodes CASSPDSAGNEQFF.

The V call is TRBV7-3, the J call TRBJ1-2; no definite D call. Between the trimmed V and J ends, which lost 5 bases and 6 bases, there was a span of 13 bases. The germline V gene encodes CDR1 SGHTA and CDR2 FQGTGA. CDR3 length: 13 residues. Written as DNA, the CDR3 is TGTGCCAGCAGCAAAAGCGGGGTGGATGGCTACACCTTC. It yields the protein CASSKSGVDGYTF.

J is TRBJ2-2 and V is TRBV9, with D maybe TRBD1 (6 bases). The CDR3 is 16 amino acids. Germline CDR1 is SGDLS and CDR2 is YYNGEE. Between the trimmed V and J ends, which lost 2 bases and 2 bases, there was a span of 13 bases. The CDR3 protein is CASSVPTGINTGELFF. In nucleotides, the CDR3 is TGTGCCAGCAGCGTCCCTACAGGGATAAACACCGGGGAGCTGTTTTTT.

The chain links TRBV28 to TRBJ1-2, with D perhaps TRBD1 (5 bases). The CDR3 spans 14 residues. The germline V and J ends were trimmed by 2 bases and 8 bases, with 15 bases remaining between them. Germline V gene sequence: CDR1 MDHEN, CDR2 SYDVKM. This CDR3 is CASSLTAREWGYTF. In DNA form, the CDR3 reads TGTGCCAGCAGTTTAACGGCCAGGGAATGGGGCTACACCTTC.